A single sample gave rise to the 14 T cell receptor beta chains below, sequenced in a study of beta chain features in type 1 diabetes. Since all of the isolated RNA was reverse transcribed, expressed TCRB transcripts were what got sequenced. Only in-frame clones appear in the TCRdb table, and some are missing; sequencing was by immunoSEQ multiplex PCR. The table lists roughly 370,000 clones, roughly 13% of them singletons. Sequenced input: naive CD4+ T cells from blood. The source of these receptors is a man under 40 in good health.

V is TRBV29-1 and J is TRBJ1-1, with unresolved D. CDR1 and CDR2 from the germline V gene are SQVTM and ANQGSEA. The CDR3 totals 13 residues. V was trimmed by 6 bases and J by 2 bases, leaving 13 bases between them. CDR3 in amino acids: CSVARETNTEAFF. The CDR3 nucleotides are TGCAGCGTGGCCCGAGAGACAAACACTGAAGCTTTCTTT.

This clone occurred a few times. This chain joins TRBV27 and TRBJ2-2, with TRBD1 matching 7 bases. Germline CDR1 is MNHEY and CDR2 is SMNVEV (reference sequence). The V segment lost 5 bases and the J segment 4 bases; nucleotides outside the gene matches: 10. This CDR3 is built from 16 residues. The CDR3 bases are TGTGCCAGCAGTGCCTACAGGGGTGCGGGCACCGGGGAGCTGTTTTTT. Protein product: CASSAYRGAGTGELFF.

V and J are TRBV4-3 and TRBJ2-7; D gene unclear. The CDR3 totals 12 residues. From germline, CDR1 is LGHNA and CDR2 YSLEER. Trimming removed 0 bases at V and 3 bases at J, with 3 bases between. The CDR3 nucleotides read TGCGCCAGCAGCCAAGATAACTACGAGCAGTACTTC. It encodes CASSQDNYEQYF.

This clone was observed a handful of times. The chain recombines TRBV28 with TRBJ2-7; 7 bases are shared with TRBD1. The CDR3 extends over 16 amino acids. CDR1 is MDHEN and CDR2 is SYDVKM in the germline V gene. Trimming took 5 bases from V and 9 from J; bases not matched to a gene: 19. In DNA form, the CDR3 reads TGTGCCAGCAGTCCGACCCCGAGGGACAGCCAAACACGGCAGTACGTC. The encoded protein is CASSPTPRDSQTRQYV.

The table lists this clone with a few counts. The V gene is TRBV7-2, the J gene TRBJ2-5, with 10 bases identical to TRBD2. With 3 bases clipped from V and 2 bases from J, the junction kept 9 bases outside the gene matches. The CDR3 is 17 residues long. Germline lookup yields CDR1 SGHTA and CDR2 FQGNSA. CDR3 sequence: CASSLVVRAGGQETQYF. The CDR3 nucleotides are TGTGCCAGCAGCTTGGTGGTACGAGCGGGGGGGCAAGAGACCCAGTACTTC. Combining the CDR3 with reference TRBV7-2 and TRBJ2-5 gives the whole variable domain GAGVSQSPSNKVTEKGKDVELRCDPISGHTALYWYRQSLGQGLEFLIYFQGNSAPDKSGLPSDRFSAERTGGSVSTLTIQRTQQEDSAVYLCASSLVVRAGGQETQYFGPGTRLLVL.

The DNA of the CDR3 is TGTGCCAGGTCGGGGCGGGGCTCCTACGAGCAGTACGTC. Protein product: CARSGRGSYEQYV. The chain couples TRBV27 to TRBJ2-7; possible D gene TRBD2, 6 bases. Germline V gives CDR1 MNHEY, CDR2 SMNVEV (reference sequence). The CDR3 has 13 residues. V dropped 9 bases and J dropped 0 bases, with 12 bases sitting between them.

This clone turned up a few times. The chain joins TRBV6-5 to TRBJ2-7; D is unclear. Between the trimmed V and J ends, which lost 6 bases and 4 bases, there was a span of 7 bases. There are 11 residues in the CDR3. CDR1 is MNHEY, CDR2 SVGAGI, per germline. This CDR3 reads CASRKKYEQYF. CDR3 DNA: TGTGCCAGCAGGAAGAAATACGAGCAGTACTTC.

This clone was picked up a small number of times. V usage is TRBV13 and J usage is TRBJ1-3; D ambiguous. The CDR3 is 17 amino acids. Between the trimmed V and J ends, which lost 1 base and 0 bases, there was a span of 13 bases. Germline V lookup: CDR1 PRHDT, CDR2 FYEKMQ (reference sequence). CDR3 in amino acids: CASSLASQAFSGNTIYF. For the CDR3, the DNA is TGTGCCAGCAGCTTAGCGTCGCAGGCCTTCTCTGGAAACACCATATATTTT.

The rearrangement uses TRBV2 and TRBJ2-5; D could derive from TRBD1 or TRBD2 (5 bases each). Germline loops: CDR1 SNHLY, CDR2 FYNNEI. V gave up 0 bases and J gave up 5 bases, with 13 bases separating them. The CDR3 totals 15 residues. The CDR3 sequence is CASSEAFREQETQYF. As DNA, the CDR3 is TGTGCCAGCAGTGAAGCGTTCAGGGAGCAGGAGACCCAGTACTTC.

V is TRBV15 and J is TRBJ2-1, with 7 bases matching TRBD2. Germline assignment: CDR1 LNHNV and CDR2 YYDKDF (reference sequence). The J segment lost 4 bases and the V segment lost 4 bases, leaving 10 bases of the junction unmatched. This CDR3 spans 16 amino acids. The CDR3 protein is CATSTANRGSYNEQFF. CDR3 nucleotides: TGTGCCACCAGCACAGCCAATCGCGGGAGTTACAATGAGCAGTTCTTC.

The chain links TRBV5-6 to TRBJ2-3; perhaps TRBD2 as D (6 bases). Germline loops: CDR1 SGHDT, CDR2 YYEEEE. CDR3 length: 15 amino acids. V was shortened by 2 bases and J by 6 bases, with 16 bases between the two germline ends. CDR3 nucleotides: TGTGCCAGCAGCTTTATCGGGGGATTAAAGGATACGCAGTATTTT. This encodes CASSFIGGLKDTQYF. Supplemented by reference TRBV5-6 and TRBJ2-3, the full variable domain reads DAGVTQSPTHLIKTRGQQVTLRCSPKSGHDTVSWYQQALGQGPQFIFQYYEEEERQRGNFPDRFSGHQFPNYSSELNVNALLLGDSALYLCASSFIGGLKDTQYFGPGTRLTVL.

The chain couples TRBV5-1 to TRBJ2-3, with D tentatively TRBD2 (5 bases). Trimming took 0 bases from V and 4 from J, leaving 15 bases between them. This CDR3 comprises 16 residues. The germline V gene encodes CDR1 SGHRS and CDR2 YFSETQ. The CDR3 nucleotides read TGCGCCAGCAGCTTGGCGTCCACTGCCGGGGCAGATACGCAGTATTTT. Encoded protein: CASSLASTAGADTQYF.

The gene calls are TRBV7-8 and TRBJ2-1; 9 positions match TRBD1. This CDR3 has 14 residues. The J segment lost 12 bases and the V segment lost 2 bases, leaving 8 bases of the junction unmatched. The germline V gene has CDR1 SGHVS and CDR2 FQNEAQ. CDR3 coding DNA: TGTGCCAGCAGCTTACGGGACAGGGTGATTCGGCAGTTCTTC. Its protein product is CASSLRDRVIRQFF.

This clone turned up a few times. The rearrangement links TRBV19 to TRBJ2-2, with 7 bases identical to TRBD1. This CDR3 has 15 residues. Germline lookup yields CDR1 LNHDA and CDR2 SQIVND (reference sequence). Losses at the gene ends were 3 bases for V and 0 bases for J; bases not matched to a gene: 1. CDR3 nucleotides: TGTGCCAGTAGTATCCAGGGGGCGAACACCGGGGAGCTGTTTTTT. Translation: CASSIQGANTGELFF.